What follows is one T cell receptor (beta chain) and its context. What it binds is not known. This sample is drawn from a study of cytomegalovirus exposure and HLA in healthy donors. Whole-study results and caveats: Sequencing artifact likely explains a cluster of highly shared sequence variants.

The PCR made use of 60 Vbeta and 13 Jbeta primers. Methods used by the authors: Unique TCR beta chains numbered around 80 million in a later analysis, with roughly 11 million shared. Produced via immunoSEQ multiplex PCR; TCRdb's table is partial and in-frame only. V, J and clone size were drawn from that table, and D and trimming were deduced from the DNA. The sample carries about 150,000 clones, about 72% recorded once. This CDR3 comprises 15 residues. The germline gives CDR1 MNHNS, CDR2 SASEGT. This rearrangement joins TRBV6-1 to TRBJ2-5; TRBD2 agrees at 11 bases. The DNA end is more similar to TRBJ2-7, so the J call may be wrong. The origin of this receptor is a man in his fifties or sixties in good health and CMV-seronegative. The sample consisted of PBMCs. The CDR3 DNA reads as TGTGCCAGCAGTGAACTGACTAGCGGGATCGTCGAGCAGTACTTC. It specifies CASSELTSGIVEQYF.